This TCR beta chain is from a study of T cells in Graves' hyperthyroidism and ophthalmopathy. Study results and caveats: Peripheral blood also featured most of the thyroid clonotypes expanded above 0.001.

This clonotype was seen repeatedly, ten times or more. Its antigen is currently unknown. Amplification targeted TCR beta CDR3 regions from RNA transcripts. Carried out on the TCR CDR3, a first-round RT-PCR used the HTBI primer set. TCRdb re-analysed the multiplex PCR reads in MiXCR, keeping a single row per CDR3 protein. Here the sample spans roughly 290,000 distinct CDR3 sequences, 13% being singletons. CDR1 is MGHRA and CDR2 is YSYEKL in the germline V gene. V lost 1 base, J lost 0 bases, and 7 bases lay in between. There are 15 residues in the CDR3. Investigators excluded patients with uncontrolled infection, other autoimmune disease, pregnancy or lactation. On the basis of clinical symptoms, serum thyroxine and TRAb, thyroid ultrasound and orbital computed tomography, diagnoses were made.

V usage is TRBV4-1 and J usage is TRBJ1-5; D uncertain. Material for sequencing was blood. The source is a woman in her thirties with Graves' hyperthyroidism that later progressed to Graves' ophthalmopathy. The CDR3 bases are TGCGCCAGCAGCCAAGGAGGGTTTAGCAATCAGCCCCAGCATTTT. Amino acids: CASSQGGFSNQPQHF.